The rows below give T cell receptor beta chains drawn from one sample of a study of blood T cells in healthy people across ages. One entry per CDR3 protein, called by TCRdb with MiXCR from the 5' RACE reads. The sample records about 640,000 distinct CDR3 sequences, roughly three fifths being singletons. The sample comprised blood. Receptor source: a man between 60 and 75 years old in good health. Both conserved end residues are part of each CDR3. Fields, in order: clone size, V gene, D gene, J gene, CDR3 DNA, CDR3 protein. D genes are given only for firm matches. Some rows have no size entry. The others give once, few or many, or a class for an expanded clone.

abundance: NA
v_gene: TRBV4-1
d_gene: NA
j_gene: TRBJ2-7
CDR3nt: TGCGCCAGCAGCCAGGAACAGGGGCGGGATGGCGAGCAGTACTTC
CDR3aa: CASSQEQGRDGEQYF

abundance: few
v_gene: TRBV20-1
d_gene: TRBD1
j_gene: TRBJ1-5
CDR3nt: TGCAGTGCTGAGGGACAGTTGGTCGGTGCAGGTCAGCCCCAGCATTTT
CDR3aa: CSAEGQLVGAGQPQHF

abundance: once
v_gene: TRBV5-1
d_gene: TRBD1
j_gene: TRBJ1-5
CDR3nt: TGCGCCAGCAGCTTCCTGGACCGGGACAGGGAGGCTTTGGTCAATCAGCCCCAGCATTTT
CDR3aa: CASSFLDRDREALVNQPQHF

abundance: NA
v_gene: TRBV5-5
d_gene: TRBD2
j_gene: TRBJ2-3
CDR3nt: TGTGCCAGCAGCTCTGGACTAGCGGGGGGGCTAGCAGATACGCAGTATTTT
CDR3aa: CASSSGLAGGLADTQYF

abundance: once
v_gene: TRBV11-2
d_gene: TRBD2
j_gene: TRBJ2-2
CDR3nt: TGTGCCAGCAGCTTAAAAGCGGGGGAGTACACCGGGGAGCTGTTTTTT
CDR3aa: CASSLKAGEYTGELFF

abundance: NA
v_gene: TRBV5-1
d_gene: NA
j_gene: TRBJ2-5
CDR3nt: TGCGCCAGCAGCAAGGACAGCAGCCAAGAGACCCAGTACTTC
CDR3aa: CASSKDSSQETQYF

abundance: few
v_gene: TRBV7-9
d_gene: TRBD1
j_gene: TRBJ1-3
CDR3nt: TGTGCCAGCAGCCGGACAGGGCGCGGAAACACCATATATTTT
CDR3aa: CASSRTGRGNTIYF

abundance: NA
v_gene: TRBV5-1
d_gene: NA
j_gene: TRBJ2-5
CDR3nt: TGCGCCAGCAGCTTAGAACTCCAAGAGACCCAGTACTTC
CDR3aa: CASSLELQETQYF

abundance: few
v_gene: TRBV27
d_gene: TRBD1
j_gene: TRBJ2-7
CDR3nt: TGTGCCAGCAGTGCTCAGGGGGTCCCCTCCTACGAGCAGTACTTC
CDR3aa: CASSAQGVPSYEQYF

abundance: NA
v_gene: TRBV5-6
d_gene: NA
j_gene: TRBJ2-1
CDR3nt: TGTGCCAGCAGCTTAGGGTTCTCGACAAACTCCTACAATGAGCAGTTCTTC
CDR3aa: CASSLGFSTNSYNEQFF

abundance: NA
v_gene: TRBV7-2
d_gene: NA
j_gene: TRBJ2-2
CDR3nt: TGTGCCAGCAGCTTAGTTCTTGACAGCCTTAACACCGGGGAGCTGTTTTTT
CDR3aa: CASSLVLDSLNTGELFF

abundance: NA
v_gene: TRBV12-3/TRBV12-4
d_gene: NA
j_gene: TRBJ2-6
CDR3nt: TGTGCCACCCACGGGGGCCCGAACCGATTCTCTGGGGCCAACGTCCTGACTTTC
CDR3aa: CATHGGPNRFSGANVLTF

abundance: few
v_gene: TRBV12-3/TRBV12-4
d_gene: NA
j_gene: TRBJ2-5
CDR3nt: TGTGCCAGCAGTCCCCCCGGGCTTTTTCGCTTGGGGCAAGAGACCCAGTACTTC
CDR3aa: CASSPPGLFRLGQETQYF

abundance: NA
v_gene: TRBV6-1
d_gene: NA
j_gene: TRBJ2-7
CDR3nt: TGTGCCAGCAGGAATGCGGGCAGGGACTACGAGCAGTACTTC
CDR3aa: CASRNAGRDYEQYF

abundance: NA
v_gene: TRBV5-6
d_gene: NA
j_gene: TRBJ1-1
CDR3nt: TGTGCCAGCAGCTCAAACAGGGTCGGCGCTTTCTTT
CDR3aa: CASSSNRVGAFF

abundance: few
v_gene: TRBV6-5
d_gene: NA
j_gene: TRBJ2-1
CDR3nt: TGTGCCAGCAGTGCGGGCGGCTGGGGGCAGTTCTTC
CDR3aa: CASSAGGWGQFF

abundance: NA
v_gene: TRBV15
d_gene: NA
j_gene: TRBJ2-5
CDR3nt: TGTGCCACCAGCAGAGATGTTGGAGAAGAGACCCAGTACTTC
CDR3aa: CATSRDVGEETQYF

abundance: NA
v_gene: TRBV11-2
d_gene: TRBD1
j_gene: TRBJ2-1
CDR3nt: TGTGCCAGCAGCTTAGAAATATATGGACAGGGGGCCAACCCGAGGCACAATGAGCAGTTCTTC
CDR3aa: CASSLEIYGQGANPRHNEQFF

abundance: many
v_gene: TRBV6-2/TRBV6-3
d_gene: NA
j_gene: TRBJ1-2
CDR3nt: TGTGCCAGCAGTTATGGACATCACTATGGCTACACCTTC
CDR3aa: CASSYGHHYGYTF

abundance: NA
v_gene: TRBV10-3
d_gene: TRBD1
j_gene: TRBJ1-2
CDR3nt: TGTGCCATCACTCCGGGACAGGGGACCTATGGCTACACCTTC
CDR3aa: CAITPGQGTYGYTF

abundance: NA
v_gene: TRBV5-1
d_gene: TRBD2
j_gene: TRBJ2-7
CDR3nt: TGCGCCAGCAGGCACCCTAGCGGGGGCCACCAGTACTTC
CDR3aa: CASRHPSGGHQYF

abundance: NA
v_gene: TRBV6-5
d_gene: NA
j_gene: TRBJ1-2
CDR3nt: TGTGCCAGCAGGAAGGGACTGCTTTATGGCTACACCTTC
CDR3aa: CASRKGLLYGYTF

abundance: NA
v_gene: TRBV20-1
d_gene: TRBD1
j_gene: TRBJ2-3
CDR3nt: TGCAGTCTGACAGGGGGTAACACAGATACGCAGTATTTT
CDR3aa: CSLTGGNTDTQYF

abundance: NA
v_gene: TRBV20-1
d_gene: NA
j_gene: TRBJ1-4
CDR3nt: TGCAGTGCTAAACCCGACACCGGCTATGAAAAACTGTTTTTT
CDR3aa: CSAKPDTGYEKLFF

abundance: NA
v_gene: TRBV24-1
d_gene: NA
j_gene: TRBJ2-3
CDR3nt: TGTGCCACCAGCCCAGAGGGAGATACGCAGTATTTT
CDR3aa: CATSPEGDTQYF

abundance: few
v_gene: TRBV21-1
d_gene: NA
j_gene: TRBJ1-1
CDR3nt: TGTGCCAGCAGCAGGGTGAACACTGAAGCTTTCTTT
CDR3aa: CASSRVNTEAFF

abundance: NA
v_gene: TRBV23-1
d_gene: TRBD1
j_gene: TRBJ1-4
CDR3nt: TGCGCCAGCCCCCTCGGACAGGGAGAAAGGAATAATGAAAAACTGTTTTTT
CDR3aa: CASPLGQGERNNEKLFF

abundance: NA
v_gene: TRBV20-1
d_gene: NA
j_gene: TRBJ2-2
CDR3nt: TGCAGTGCTGACCGTACAGGAAACACCGGGGAGCTGTTTTTT
CDR3aa: CSADRTGNTGELFF

abundance: NA
v_gene: TRBV6-2/TRBV6-3
d_gene: TRBD2
j_gene: TRBJ2-1
CDR3nt: TGTGCCAGCAGTTATTCGGGGACTAGCTTCTCCTACAATGAGCAGTTCTTC
CDR3aa: CASSYSGTSFSYNEQFF

abundance: NA
v_gene: TRBV2
d_gene: TRBD1
j_gene: TRBJ2-7
CDR3nt: TGTGCCAGCACCCAACAGGGGCGTCCCTACGAGCAGTACTTC
CDR3aa: CASTQQGRPYEQYF

abundance: NA
v_gene: TRBV12-3/TRBV12-4
d_gene: NA
j_gene: TRBJ2-1
CDR3nt: TGTGCCAGCAGTTTAGGGGTCGCGTCCCCCCATGAGCAGTTCTTC
CDR3aa: CASSLGVASPHEQFF

abundance: NA
v_gene: TRBV5-6
d_gene: NA
j_gene: TRBJ2-3
CDR3nt: TGTGCCAGCAGCTGGGGTCGCACAGATACGCAGTATTTT
CDR3aa: CASSWGRTDTQYF

abundance: NA
v_gene: TRBV12-3/TRBV12-4
d_gene: NA
j_gene: TRBJ1-2
CDR3nt: TGTGCCAGCAGTTTAGCGCTGGCCGGCTGGAGCTACACCTTC
CDR3aa: CASSLALAGWSYTF

abundance: few
v_gene: TRBV6-5
d_gene: NA
j_gene: TRBJ2-1
CDR3nt: TGTGCCAGCAGTTACCGCCCGGGGTCGCGAGGGGGTGAGCAGTTCTTC
CDR3aa: CASSYRPGSRGGEQFF

abundance: NA
v_gene: TRBV6-5
d_gene: NA
j_gene: TRBJ2-5
CDR3nt: TGTGCCAGCAGTTACTTCCCGGCACAGAGGGAGACCCAGTACTTC
CDR3aa: CASSYFPAQRETQYF

abundance: NA
v_gene: TRBV20-1
d_gene: TRBD2
j_gene: TRBJ2-5
CDR3nt: TGCAGTGCCGGACTAGCGGGGGCCACACAAGAGACCCAGTACTTC
CDR3aa: CSAGLAGATQETQYF

abundance: NA
v_gene: TRBV6-5
d_gene: NA
j_gene: TRBJ2-6
CDR3nt: TGTGCCAGCAGTAGCCGGTCGGCTGGGGCCAACGTCCTGACTTTC
CDR3aa: CASSSRSAGANVLTF

abundance: NA
v_gene: TRBV2
d_gene: NA
j_gene: TRBJ2-5
CDR3nt: TGTGCCAGCAGTCTTGAGTTCCAAGAGACCCAGTACTTC
CDR3aa: CASSLEFQETQYF

abundance: few
v_gene: TRBV29-1
d_gene: TRBD1
j_gene: TRBJ2-1
CDR3nt: TGCAGCGTTGACCGACAGGGTTACAATGAGCAGTTCTTC
CDR3aa: CSVDRQGYNEQFF

abundance: NA
v_gene: TRBV12-3/TRBV12-4
d_gene: NA
j_gene: TRBJ2-3
CDR3nt: TGTGCCAGCAGTTCCCCGGGACTCACTAGCACAGATACGCAGTATTTT
CDR3aa: CASSSPGLTSTDTQYF

abundance: few
v_gene: TRBV27
d_gene: NA
j_gene: TRBJ1-6
CDR3nt: TGTGCCAGCAGTCTACCCCCGACAGGCGACTATAATTCACCCCTCCACTTT
CDR3aa: CASSLPPTGDYNSPLHF

abundance: NA
v_gene: TRBV27
d_gene: TRBD1
j_gene: TRBJ2-7
CDR3nt: TGTGCCAGCAGTTTATCCGAGGGACAGGGCCACTCCTACGAGCAGTACTTC
CDR3aa: CASSLSEGQGHSYEQYF

abundance: NA
v_gene: TRBV12-3/TRBV12-4
d_gene: NA
j_gene: TRBJ1-2
CDR3nt: TGTGCCAGCAGCCGAGACAGCCCTAGAGGCTATGGCTACACCTTC
CDR3aa: CASSRDSPRGYGYTF

abundance: NA
v_gene: TRBV5-1
d_gene: NA
j_gene: TRBJ2-3
CDR3nt: TGCGCCAGCAGCCGAGAAGCAGATACGCAGTATTTT
CDR3aa: CASSREADTQYF

abundance: NA
v_gene: TRBV10-3
d_gene: NA
j_gene: TRBJ1-2
CDR3nt: TGTGCCATCAGTGGCGACAGGAACTATGGCTACACCTTC
CDR3aa: CAISGDRNYGYTF

abundance: NA
v_gene: TRBV4-1
d_gene: TRBD2
j_gene: TRBJ2-2
CDR3nt: TGCGCCAGCAGCCAAACATCCGGGACTAGCTTAATCGCGAACACCGGGGAGCTGTTTTTT
CDR3aa: CASSQTSGTSLIANTGELFF

abundance: NA
v_gene: TRBV2
d_gene: NA
j_gene: TRBJ2-5
CDR3nt: TGTGCCAGCAGCCTAATAGGACCGGTTGAGACCCAGTACTTC
CDR3aa: CASSLIGPVETQYF

abundance: NA
v_gene: TRBV12-3/TRBV12-4
d_gene: NA
j_gene: TRBJ2-3
CDR3nt: TGTGCCAGCAGTTTAGGTGGGACGCGCACAGATACGCAGTATTTT
CDR3aa: CASSLGGTRTDTQYF

abundance: NA
v_gene: TRBV4-2
d_gene: NA
j_gene: TRBJ2-2
CDR3nt: TGTGCCAGCAGCCAAGGAGGGTTAGGGGGAGGAAACACCGGGGAGCTGTTTTTT
CDR3aa: CASSQGGLGGGNTGELFF

abundance: NA
v_gene: TRBV3-1
d_gene: NA
j_gene: TRBJ1-1
CDR3nt: TGTGCCAGCAGCCCTGCTGGTGATGGGAACACTGAAGCTTTCTTT
CDR3aa: CASSPAGDGNTEAFF

abundance: many
v_gene: TRBV6-1
d_gene: NA
j_gene: TRBJ2-5
CDR3nt: TGTGCCAGCAGTGGGATCTCCGGAGAGACCCAGTACTTC
CDR3aa: CASSGISGETQYF

abundance: NA
v_gene: TRBV7-9
d_gene: NA
j_gene: TRBJ2-1
CDR3nt: TGTGCCAGTCAAGGGAGGGGGGGATCCTACAATGAGCAGTTCTTC
CDR3aa: CASQGRGGSYNEQFF

abundance: NA
v_gene: TRBV3-1
d_gene: TRBD1
j_gene: TRBJ1-1
CDR3nt: TGTGCCAGCAAGGACAGGGCCACTGAAGCTTTCTTT
CDR3aa: CASKDRATEAFF

abundance: NA
v_gene: TRBV11-2
d_gene: NA
j_gene: TRBJ2-1
CDR3nt: TGTGCCAGCAGCTTGCAGGGCATCTCCTACAATGAGCAGTTCTTC
CDR3aa: CASSLQGISYNEQFF

abundance: NA
v_gene: TRBV4-1
d_gene: NA
j_gene: TRBJ2-3
CDR3nt: TGCGCCAGCAGCCAATTTCTGGCGGGGGCCTACACAGATACGCAGTATTTT
CDR3aa: CASSQFLAGAYTDTQYF

abundance: once
v_gene: TRBV6-5
d_gene: TRBD1
j_gene: TRBJ2-7
CDR3nt: TGTGCCAGCAGAGCGGACAGGGAGGCCTACGAGCAGTACTTC
CDR3aa: CASRADREAYEQYF

abundance: NA
v_gene: TRBV4-1
d_gene: NA
j_gene: TRBJ2-3
CDR3nt: TGCGCCAGCAGCCAAGAATGGGGGCCCCGCACAGATACGCAGTATTTT
CDR3aa: CASSQEWGPRTDTQYF

abundance: NA
v_gene: TRBV10-3
d_gene: NA
j_gene: TRBJ2-7
CDR3nt: TGTGCCATCAGTGAGTCCCCGGGACGTGAGCAGTACTTC
CDR3aa: CAISESPGREQYF

abundance: NA
v_gene: TRBV13
d_gene: TRBD2
j_gene: TRBJ2-4
CDR3nt: TGTGCCAGCAGCCCCGGGGGGAACTCTTACATTCAGTACTTC
CDR3aa: CASSPGGNSYIQYF